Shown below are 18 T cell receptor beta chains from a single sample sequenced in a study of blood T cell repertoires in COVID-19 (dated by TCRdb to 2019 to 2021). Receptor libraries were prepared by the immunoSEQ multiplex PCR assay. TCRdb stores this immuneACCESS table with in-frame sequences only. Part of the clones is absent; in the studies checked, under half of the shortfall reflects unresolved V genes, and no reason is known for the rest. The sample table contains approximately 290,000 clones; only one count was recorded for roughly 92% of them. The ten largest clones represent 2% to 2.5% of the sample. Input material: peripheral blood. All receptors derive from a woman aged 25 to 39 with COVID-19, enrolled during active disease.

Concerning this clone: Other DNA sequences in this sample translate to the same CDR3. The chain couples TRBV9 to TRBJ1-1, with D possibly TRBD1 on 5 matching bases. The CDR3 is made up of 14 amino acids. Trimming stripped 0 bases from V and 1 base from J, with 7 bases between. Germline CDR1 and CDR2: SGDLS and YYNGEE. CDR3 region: CASSVAQENTEAFF. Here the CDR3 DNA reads TGTGCCAGCAGCGTAGCACAGGAGAACACTGAAGCTTTCTTT. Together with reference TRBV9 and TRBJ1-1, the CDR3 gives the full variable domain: DSGVTQTPKHLITATGQRVTLRCSPRSGDLSVYWYQQSLDQGLQFLIQYYNGEERAKGNILERFSAQQFPDLHSELNLSSLELGDSALYFCASSVAQENTEAFFGQGTRLTVV.

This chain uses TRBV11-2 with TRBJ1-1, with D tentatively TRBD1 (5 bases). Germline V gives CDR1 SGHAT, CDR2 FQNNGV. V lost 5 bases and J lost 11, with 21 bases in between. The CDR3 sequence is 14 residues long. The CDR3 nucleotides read TGTGCCAGCAGCCCAGAATATCGGGGGGGATTGGCTTTCTTT. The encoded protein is CASSPEYRGGLAFF.

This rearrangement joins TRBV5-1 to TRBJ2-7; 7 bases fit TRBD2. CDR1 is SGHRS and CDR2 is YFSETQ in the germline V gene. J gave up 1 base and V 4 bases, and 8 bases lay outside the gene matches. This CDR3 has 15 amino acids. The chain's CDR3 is CASSPLAAPSYEQYF. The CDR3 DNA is TGCGCCAGCAGCCCTCTAGCGGCCCCTTCCTACGAGCAGTACTTC.

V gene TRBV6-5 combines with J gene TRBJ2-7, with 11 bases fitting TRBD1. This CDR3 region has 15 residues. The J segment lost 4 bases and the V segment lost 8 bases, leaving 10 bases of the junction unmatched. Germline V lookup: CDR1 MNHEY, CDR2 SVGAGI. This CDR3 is CASQISGTGGYEQYF. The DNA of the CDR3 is TGTGCCAGCCAGATTTCAGGGACAGGGGGTTACGAGCAGTACTTC.

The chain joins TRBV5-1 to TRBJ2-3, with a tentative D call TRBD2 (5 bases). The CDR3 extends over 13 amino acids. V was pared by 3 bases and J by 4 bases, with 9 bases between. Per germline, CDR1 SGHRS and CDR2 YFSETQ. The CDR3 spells CASSSLASDTQYF. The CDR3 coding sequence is TGCGCCAGCAGCTCTCTAGCTTCAGATACGCAGTATTTT.

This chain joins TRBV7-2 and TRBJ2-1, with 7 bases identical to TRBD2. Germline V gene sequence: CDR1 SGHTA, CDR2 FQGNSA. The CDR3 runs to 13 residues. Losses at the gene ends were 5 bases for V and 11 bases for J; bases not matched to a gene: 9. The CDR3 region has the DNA TGTGCCAGCAGCACCAAGTCCGGGACTAAGCAGTTCTTC. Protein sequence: CASSTKSGTKQFF.

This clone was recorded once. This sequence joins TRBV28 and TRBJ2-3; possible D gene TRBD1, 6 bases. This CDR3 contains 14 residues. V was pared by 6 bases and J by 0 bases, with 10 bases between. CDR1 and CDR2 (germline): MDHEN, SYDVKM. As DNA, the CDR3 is TGTGCCAGCAGCCAAACAGGGAGCACAGATACGCAGTATTTT. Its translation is CASSQTGSTDTQYF. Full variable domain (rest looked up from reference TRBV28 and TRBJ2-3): DVKVTQSSRYLVKRTGEKVFLECVQDMDHENMFWYRQDPGLGLRLIYFSYDVKMKEKGDIPEGYSVSREKKERFSLILESASTNQTSMYLCASSQTGSTDTQYFGPGTRLTVL.

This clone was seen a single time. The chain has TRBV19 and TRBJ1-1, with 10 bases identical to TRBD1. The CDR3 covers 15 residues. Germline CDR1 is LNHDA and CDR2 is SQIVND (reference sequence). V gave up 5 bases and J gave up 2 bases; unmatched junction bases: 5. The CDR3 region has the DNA TGTGCCAGTAGTCCTAGGGACAGGGGAAACACTGAAGCTTTCTTT. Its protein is CASSPRDRGNTEAFF.

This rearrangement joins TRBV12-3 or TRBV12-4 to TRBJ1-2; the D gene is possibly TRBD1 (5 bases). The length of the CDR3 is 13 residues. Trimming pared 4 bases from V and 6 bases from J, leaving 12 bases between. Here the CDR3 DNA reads TGTGCCAGCAGTTATGGGGCCTCGCATGGCTACACCTTC. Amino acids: CASSYGASHGYTF.

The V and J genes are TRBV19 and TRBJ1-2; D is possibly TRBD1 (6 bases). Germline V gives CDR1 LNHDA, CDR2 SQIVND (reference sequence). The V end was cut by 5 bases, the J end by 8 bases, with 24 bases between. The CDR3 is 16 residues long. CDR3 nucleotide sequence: TGTGCCAGTAGTGTCCGCCGTACCGGGACACAGAGAGGCTACACCTTC. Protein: CASSVRRTGTQRGYTF.

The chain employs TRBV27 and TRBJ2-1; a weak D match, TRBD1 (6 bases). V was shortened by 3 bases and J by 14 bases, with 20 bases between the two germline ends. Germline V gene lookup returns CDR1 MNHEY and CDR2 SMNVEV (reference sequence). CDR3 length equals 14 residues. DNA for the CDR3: TGTGCCAGCAGTTTGGGACACTCTCCGGGCTCCGAGTTCTTC. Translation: CASSLGHSPGSEFF.

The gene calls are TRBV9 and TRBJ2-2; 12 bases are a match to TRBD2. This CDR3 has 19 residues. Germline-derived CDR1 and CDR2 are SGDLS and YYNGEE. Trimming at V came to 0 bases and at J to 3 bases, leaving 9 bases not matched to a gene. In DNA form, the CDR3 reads TGTGCCAGCAGCGTAGCTACAGGGAGGACTAGCGGGGACACCGGGGAGCTGTTTTTT. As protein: CASSVATGRTSGDTGELFF.

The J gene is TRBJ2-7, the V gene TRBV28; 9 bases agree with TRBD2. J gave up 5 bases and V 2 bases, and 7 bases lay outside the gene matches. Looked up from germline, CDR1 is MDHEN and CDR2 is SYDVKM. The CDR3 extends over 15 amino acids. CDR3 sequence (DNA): TGTGCCAGCAGTTTAGATCGACTAGCGGCCGACGAGCAGTACTTC. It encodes CASSLDRLAADEQYF. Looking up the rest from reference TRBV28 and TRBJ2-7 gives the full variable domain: DVKVTQSSRYLVKRTGEKVFLECVQDMDHENMFWYRQDPGLGLRLIYFSYDVKMKEKGDIPEGYSVSREKKERFSLILESASTNQTSMYLCASSLDRLAADEQYFGPGTRLTVT.

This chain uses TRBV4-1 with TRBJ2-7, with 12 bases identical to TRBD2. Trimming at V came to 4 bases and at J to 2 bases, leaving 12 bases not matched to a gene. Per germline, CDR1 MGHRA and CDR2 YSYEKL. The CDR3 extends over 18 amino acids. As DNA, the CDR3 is TGCGCCAGCAGCCGGTTGACTAGCGGGAGTCCCACGACCTACGAGCAGTACTTC. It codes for CASSRLTSGSPTTYEQYF.

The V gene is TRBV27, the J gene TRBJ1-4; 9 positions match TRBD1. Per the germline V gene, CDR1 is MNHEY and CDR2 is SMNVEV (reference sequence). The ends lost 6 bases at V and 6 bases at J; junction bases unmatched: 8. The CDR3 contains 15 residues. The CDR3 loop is CASRGTGRGDEKLFF. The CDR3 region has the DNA TGTGCCAGCAGGGGGACAGGGAGGGGGGATGAAAAACTGTTTTTT.

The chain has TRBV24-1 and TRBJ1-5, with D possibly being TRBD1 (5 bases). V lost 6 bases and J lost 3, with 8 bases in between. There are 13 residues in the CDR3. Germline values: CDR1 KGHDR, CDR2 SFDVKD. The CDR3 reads CATSQGLNQPQHF. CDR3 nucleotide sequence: TGTGCCACCAGTCAGGGCCTCAATCAGCCCCAGCATTTT.

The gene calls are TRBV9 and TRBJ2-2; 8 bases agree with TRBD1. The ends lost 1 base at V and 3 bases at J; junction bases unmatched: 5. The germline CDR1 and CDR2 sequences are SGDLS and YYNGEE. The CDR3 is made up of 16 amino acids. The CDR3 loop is CASSVPGGADTGELFF. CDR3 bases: TGTGCCAGCAGCGTACCAGGGGGCGCGGACACCGGGGAGCTGTTTTTT.

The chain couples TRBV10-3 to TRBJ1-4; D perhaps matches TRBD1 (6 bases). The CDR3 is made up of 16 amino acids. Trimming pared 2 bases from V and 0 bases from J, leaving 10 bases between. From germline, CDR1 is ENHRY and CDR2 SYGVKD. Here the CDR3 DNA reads TGTGCCATCAGTGAGAGGACAGTAACAACTAATGAAAAACTGTTTTTT. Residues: CAISERTVTTNEKLFF.